Listed below are T cell receptor beta chains from one sample, sequenced in a study of blood T cell repertoires in COVID-19. The repertoire was sequenced with immunoSEQ multiplex PCR; TCRdb's copy has only in-frame clones and lacks some. The sample gives some 350,000 clones, 85% to 90% of which show up once; 7% to 8% is in the top ten. Sequenced sample: peripheral blood. Every receptor here comes from a woman between 65 and 79 years old with COVID-19, enrolled during active disease. CDR3s include the opening cysteine and the closing phenylalanine or tryptophan. D genes are given only for firm matches. A clone size is listed for some rows: how often the clone was seen (once, few, many), or a class if it is expanded.

DNA: TGTGCCAGCAGCGTATACGGGACAGGGGGAAACACCATATATTTT
CDR3: CASSVYGTGGNTIYF
size: NA
V: TRBV9
J: TRBJ1-3
D: TRBD1

DNA: TGTGCCAGCAGCTTACAGGGGGCTGGCGGCTACACCTTC
CDR3: CASSLQGAGGYTF
size: NA
V: TRBV7-8
J: TRBJ1-2
D: TRBD1

DNA: TGTGCCAGCAGCTTAGATCGGGATTATGCGGGGGGACCAGATACGCAGTATTTT
CDR3: CASSLDRDYAGGPDTQYF
size: NA
V: TRBV11-2
J: TRBJ2-3
D: TRBD2

DNA: TGTGCCAGCAGCCAGACCAGGACATCTTACGAGCAGTACTTC
CDR3: CASSQTRTSYEQYF
size: NA
V: TRBV7-8
J: TRBJ2-7
D: NA

DNA: TGTGCCAGCAGTTACTCAGACCGAGACTTCTATGGCTACACCTTC
CDR3: CASSYSDRDFYGYTF
size: NA
V: TRBV6-2/TRBV6-3
J: TRBJ1-2
D: NA

DNA: TGTGCCAGCAGCCCTATATTTGAACCCGCGTCTGGAAACACCATATATTTT
CDR3: CASSPIFEPASGNTIYF
size: NA
V: TRBV7-9
J: TRBJ1-3
D: NA

DNA: TGTGCCAGCAGTTACTTACAGAAGCAGTACTTC
CDR3: CASSYLQKQYF
size: NA
V: TRBV6-5
J: TRBJ2-7
D: NA

DNA: TGCGCCAGCAGCCTCTTCCCGACAGGCGTCTATGGCTACACCTTC
CDR3: CASSLFPTGVYGYTF
size: NA
V: TRBV4-1
J: TRBJ1-2
D: NA

DNA: TGTGCCAGCTCCCGTCTCGGGACAGTCTCCTACGAGCAGTACTTC
CDR3: CASSRLGTVSYEQYF
size: NA
V: TRBV7-9
J: TRBJ2-7
D: TRBD1

DNA: TGTGCCAGCAGGTCGATATCGGGGGACAGGGGACGAAACATTCAGTACTTC
CDR3: CASRSISGDRGRNIQYF
size: NA
V: TRBV11-2
J: TRBJ2-4
D: TRBD1

DNA: TGTGCCAGCAGCCAAGTTTCCGCGCCCACCGGGGAGCTGTTTTTT
CDR3: CASSQVSAPTGELFF
size: NA
V: TRBV3-1/TRBV3-2
J: TRBJ2-2
D: NA

DNA: TGTGCCAGCAGCTTGAGGAGGGGTCAGCCCCAGCATTTT
CDR3: CASSLRRGQPQHF
size: NA
V: TRBV5-8
J: TRBJ1-5
D: NA

DNA: TGTGCCAGCAGCCCTCTTCAGGGGGCGAGGTACGAGCAGTACTTC
CDR3: CASSPLQGARYEQYF
size: NA
V: TRBV27
J: TRBJ2-7
D: TRBD1

DNA: TGTGCCATCAGTGAGTCGTTACAGATGAACACTGAAGCTTTCTTT
CDR3: CAISESLQMNTEAFF
size: NA
V: TRBV10-3
J: TRBJ1-1
D: NA

DNA: TGTGCCAGCAGCTTAGCGAAGGGGGGAGGGACTGAAGCTTTCTTT
CDR3: CASSLAKGGGTEAFF
size: NA
V: TRBV11-2
J: TRBJ1-1
D: NA

DNA: TGTGCCAGCAGCCCAGGGGCGGGTCGCGAGCAGTACTTC
CDR3: CASSPGAGREQYF
size: NA
V: TRBV7-2
J: TRBJ2-7
D: NA

DNA: TGTGCCAGCTCACCGGGACAGGTCTACGAGCAGTACTTC
CDR3: CASSPGQVYEQYF
size: NA
V: TRBV18
J: TRBJ2-7
D: TRBD1

DNA: TGTGCCAGCAGCCCACGAGTGGACAGGAGAGGTGAAGCTTTCTTT
CDR3: CASSPRVDRRGEAFF
size: NA
V: TRBV9
J: TRBJ1-1
D: TRBD1

DNA: TGCGCCAGCAGCCAAGAGACAGTTCTTTCACCCCTCCACTTT
CDR3: CASSQETVLSPLHF
size: NA
V: TRBV4-1
J: TRBJ1-6
D: NA

DNA: TGTGCCACCAGCAGAGAAGGAAGACAGGGCTATGGCTACACCTTC
CDR3: CATSREGRQGYGYTF
size: NA
V: TRBV15
J: TRBJ1-2
D: TRBD1

DNA: TGTGCCAGCAGCCAACGATGGGGCCTCGGCTATGGCTACACCTTC
CDR3: CASSQRWGLGYGYTF
size: many
V: TRBV3-1/TRBV3-2
J: TRBJ1-2
D: NA

DNA: TGTGCCAGCAGCGTAGGTGAGGAGATCTATGGCTACACCTTC
CDR3: CASSVGEEIYGYTF
size: NA
V: TRBV9
J: TRBJ1-2
D: NA

DNA: TGCGCCAGCAGTGAGTCGACTCGAGGAGAGCAGTACTTC
CDR3: CASSESTRGEQYF
size: few
V: TRBV10-1
J: TRBJ2-7
D: NA

DNA: TGCAGCGTTGCTCTCGGGCAGGGAAGCACAGATACGCAGTATTTT
CDR3: CSVALGQGSTDTQYF
size: few
V: TRBV29-1
J: TRBJ2-3
D: NA

DNA: TGTGCCAGCAGCTTAGTACTGGACAGGGGCACCGGGGAGCTGTTTTTT
CDR3: CASSLVLDRGTGELFF
size: NA
V: TRBV7-2
J: TRBJ2-2
D: TRBD1

DNA: TGCAGTGCTAGTCGTCAGGAGGTGAACACTGAAGCTTTCTTT
CDR3: CSASRQEVNTEAFF
size: NA
V: TRBV20-1
J: TRBJ1-1
D: NA

DNA: TGTGCCACCACCAGACTGAGCAATCAGCCCCAGCATTTT
CDR3: CATTRLSNQPQHF
size: NA
V: TRBV24-1
J: TRBJ1-5
D: NA

DNA: TGTGCCAGCAGTGGGGGGTGGGGGACGGGTTACAATGAGCAGTTCTTC
CDR3: CASSGGWGTGYNEQFF
size: NA
V: TRBV27
J: TRBJ2-1
D: NA

DNA: TGCGCCAGCAGTCAACGAGGGATACAGGGCACCGAAGCTTTCTTT
CDR3: CASSQRGIQGTEAFF
size: NA
V: TRBV23-1
J: TRBJ1-1
D: NA

DNA: TGCGCCAGCAGCTCGGGACAGGGTTTAAGGACTGAAGCTTTCTTT
CDR3: CASSSGQGLRTEAFF
size: NA
V: TRBV5-1
J: TRBJ1-1
D: TRBD1

DNA: TGTGCCAGCAGTTTAGCGCACAGCCAAATTAGGTTTTGG
CDR3: CASSLAHSQIRFW
size: NA
V: TRBV12-3/TRBV12-4
J: TRBJ1-1
D: NA

DNA: TGTGCCAGCAGTTTTGGGCCTTCGATTGGCTACACCTTC
CDR3: CASSFGPSIGYTF
size: once
V: TRBV12-3/TRBV12-4
J: TRBJ1-2
D: NA

DNA: TGTGCCAGCAGTTGGGGGGAGTTCAGGGGGCCCATCTACGAGCAGTACTTC
CDR3: CASSWGEFRGPIYEQYF
size: NA
V: TRBV27
J: TRBJ2-7
D: TRBD1

DNA: TGCGCCAGCAGCCACGGAGGCGCCTCTGGGGCCAACGTCCTGACTTTC
CDR3: CASSHGGASGANVLTF
size: NA
V: TRBV5-1
J: TRBJ2-6
D: NA

DNA: TGTGCCACCAAGGGAGGGGAACTTGCCTATGGCTACACCTTC
CDR3: CATKGGELAYGYTF
size: NA
V: TRBV27
J: TRBJ1-2
D: NA

DNA: TGTGCCAGCAGTTACGTAATGGAAGCTTTCTTT
CDR3: CASSYVMEAFF
size: NA
V: TRBV6-2/TRBV6-3
J: TRBJ1-1
D: NA

DNA: TGTGCCATCAGTGAGTCAGGCAGGGCCCCATCTAACTATGGCTACACCTTC
CDR3: CAISESGRAPSNYGYTF
size: NA
V: TRBV10-3
J: TRBJ1-2
D: NA

DNA: TGTGCCAGCAGCGTTGCCGGGGGGGCCTCTCCCTACAATGAGCAGTTCTTC
CDR3: CASSVAGGASPYNEQFF
size: NA
V: TRBV9
J: TRBJ2-1
D: TRBD2

DNA: TGTGCCAGCAGATCACAGGGGGCCAACTATGGCTACACCTTC
CDR3: CASRSQGANYGYTF
size: NA
V: TRBV27
J: TRBJ1-2
D: TRBD1

DNA: TGTGCCAGTAGTATAGGTAGACAGGGGGCGAACACCGGGGAGCTGTTTTTT
CDR3: CASSIGRQGANTGELFF
size: once
V: TRBV19
J: TRBJ2-2
D: TRBD1

DNA: TGTGCCAGCAGCCCGACGACTGCCCCTACGAACACCGGGGAGCTGTTTTTT
CDR3: CASSPTTAPTNTGELFF
size: NA
V: TRBV5-4
J: TRBJ2-2
D: NA

DNA: TGTGCCAGCAGTGAATTGGTCAGTAACTATGGCTACACCTTC
CDR3: CASSELVSNYGYTF
size: few
V: TRBV2
J: TRBJ1-2
D: NA

DNA: TGTGCCAGCAGCTTAGAATTCGGGAGTGGCTACACCTTC
CDR3: CASSLEFGSGYTF
size: NA
V: TRBV11-2
J: TRBJ1-2
D: NA

DNA: TGTGCCAGCAGCCAGATATTACAGGGACAGGGGTCCCTATACGAGCAGTACTTC
CDR3: CASSQILQGQGSLYEQYF
size: NA
V: TRBV3-1/TRBV3-2
J: TRBJ2-7
D: TRBD1

DNA: TGTGCCAGCAGCGACAGGAAGCCGAACACCGGGGAGCTGTTTTTT
CDR3: CASSDRKPNTGELFF
size: NA
V: TRBV7-9
J: TRBJ2-2
D: NA

DNA: TGCGCCAGCAGCTTGGAGGCAGGGTCTAATGAAAAACTGTTTTTT
CDR3: CASSLEAGSNEKLFF
size: once
V: TRBV5-1
J: TRBJ1-4
D: NA

DNA: TGTGCCAGCAGCAGAGAGGCGCGGGGCAGCTCCTACGAGCAGTACTTC
CDR3: CASSREARGSSYEQYF
size: few
V: TRBV9
J: TRBJ2-7
D: NA

DNA: TGCGCCAGCAGCTCCGGGAGGATCACAGATACGCAGTATTTT
CDR3: CASSSGRITDTQYF
size: NA
V: TRBV5-1
J: TRBJ2-3
D: TRBD2

DNA: TGTGCCAGCAGAAGAGGCTCAGATTCCCTTTCCCAGCATTTT
CDR3: CASRRGSDSLSQHF
size: few
V: TRBV2
J: TRBJ1-5
D: NA

DNA: TGTGCCAGCAAATCCTTCTCCGGGACAGGGGATCAGCCCCAGCATTTT
CDR3: CASKSFSGTGDQPQHF
size: NA
V: TRBV27
J: TRBJ1-5
D: TRBD1

DNA: TGTGCCAGCAGTATACTAAGACAGCACAATGAGCAGTTCTTC
CDR3: CASSILRQHNEQFF
size: NA
V: TRBV27
J: TRBJ2-1
D: NA

DNA: TGCGCCAGCAGCCAAGCTCCCCTAGCGGGGACCCAAGAGACCCAGTACTTC
CDR3: CASSQAPLAGTQETQYF
size: NA
V: TRBV4-1
J: TRBJ2-5
D: TRBD2

DNA: TGTGCCAGCAGTTCACTAGCGGGGGGCACAGATACGCAGTATTTT
CDR3: CASSSLAGGTDTQYF
size: NA
V: TRBV28
J: TRBJ2-3
D: TRBD2